This T cell receptor beta chain was observed in a study of T cells in Graves' hyperthyroidism and ophthalmopathy. In the study overall: Initial diagnosis, before any treatment, was when peripheral blood was collected.

There were TCR beta CDR3 regions amplified from RNA transcripts. The TCR CDR3 was amplified in a first-round RT-PCR using the HTBI primer set. One entry per CDR3 protein, called by TCRdb with MiXCR from the multiplex PCR reads. The repertoire holds fewer than 350,000 distinct CDR3 sequences, with about 14% as singletons. This clonotype has a handful of counts. A clone one base away is much larger, so this may be a read error. The specimen sequenced was blood. This clonotype was sampled from a woman aged 25 to 45 with Graves' hyperthyroidism that later progressed to Graves' ophthalmopathy.

CDR3 protein: CASSARTGPNTEAFF. The CDR3 nucleotides read TGTGCCAGCAGTGCTCGGACAGGACCGAACACTGAAGCTTTCTTT. The rearrangement links TRBV12-3 or TRBV12-4 to TRBJ1-1; 7 nucleotides match TRBD1. The V segment lost 5 bases and the J segment 1 base; nucleotides outside the gene matches: 7. The CDR3 contains 15 residues.